This entry describes one TCR beta chain. Antigen unknown. This entry is derived from a study of shared clonotypes between healthy human individuals. Study outcomes and limitations: The study's rarefaction showed incomplete sorted-subset sequencing despite large depth. Naive CD4 clonotypes overlapped across several donors at about 5%. Depth of sequencing was expected to influence donor clonotype sharing.

TCRdb keeps only in-frame clones here, not all; method: immunoSEQ multiplex PCR. The repertoire holds 950,000 to 1,100,000 clones, more than 60% seen once, with about 1.5% in the top ten. Sequences were obtained from memory CD4+ T cells sorted from blood. The subset here: CD45RA-negative fraction. The receptor's source is a young man in good health.

CDR3 in amino acids: CASSQRGDTQYF. The CDR3 DNA follows: TGTGCCAGCTCCCAACGTGGAGATACGCAGTATTTT. This sequence joins TRBV18 and TRBJ2-3; D unclear. The CDR3 loop spans 12 amino acids. CDR1 is KGHSH, CDR2 LQKENI, per germline. Trimming removed 6 bases at V and 5 bases at J, with 9 bases between. Full variable domain (rest looked up from reference TRBV18 and TRBJ2-3): NAGVMQNPRHLVRRRGQEARLRCSPMKGHSHVYWYRQLPEEGLKFMVYLQKENIIDESGMPKERFSAEFPKEGPSILRIQQVVRGDSAAYFCASSQRGDTQYFGPGTRLTVL.